The 12 T cell receptor beta chains below all came from one sample that was sequenced in a study of blood T cell repertoires in COVID-19. TCRdb keeps only in-frame clones here, not all; method: immunoSEQ multiplex PCR. This sample has about 160,000 clones, with more than 90% found just once. Sequencing input: peripheral blood. The receptors here all came from a man aged 55 to 70 with active or convalescent COVID-19.

The V and J genes are TRBV6-1 and TRBJ2-7; 13 nucleotides align to TRBD2. The V segment lost 2 bases and the J segment 0 bases; nucleotides outside the gene matches: 7. CDR3 length: 18 amino acids. CDR1 and CDR2 from the germline V gene are MNHNS and SASEGT. CDR3 in amino acids: CASSEYLLAGGSSYEQYF. The CDR3 DNA follows: TGTGCCAGCAGTGAATATCTACTAGCGGGGGGGAGCTCCTACGAGCAGTACTTC.

In DNA form, the CDR3 reads TGTGCCAGCAGCTCGGGACTAGCGGGAGTTTTCGATGAGCAGTTCTTC. Its translation is CASSSGLAGVFDEQFF. The chain recombines TRBV7-7 with TRBJ2-1; 14 bases are a match to TRBD2. The CDR3 totals 16 residues. With V trimmed by 4 bases and J by 8 bases, 7 bases remained unmatched. Germline CDR1 reads SSHAT; CDR2 reads FNYEAQ (reference sequence).

This chain connects TRBV2 to TRBJ2-1; possible D gene TRBD2, 5 bases. V lost 1 base and J lost 9, with 10 bases in between. The CDR3 has 13 amino acids. Germline V gene data show CDR1 as SNHLY and CDR2 as FYNNEI. DNA of the CDR3: TGTGCCAGCAGTGAAGATTTAGGGAGTGAGCAGTTCTTC. Translation gives CASSEDLGSEQFF.

The chain links TRBV2 to TRBJ1-5; perhaps TRBD1 as D (5 bases). Germline CDR1 reads SNHLY; CDR2 reads FYNNEI. This CDR3 is 14 amino acids long. The V end lost 8 bases, the J end lost 3 bases, and 14 bases lay between the germline ends. The CDR3 DNA reads TGTGCCAGCGGTATAGGGGCAGACAATCAGCCCCAGCATTTT. Translated, it gives CASGIGADNQPQHF.

The chain is built from TRBV5-1 and TRBJ1-2, with 9 nucleotides matching TRBD1. The V gene end was trimmed by 3 bases and the J gene end by 5 bases; junction bases not matched to a gene: 8. The CDR3 has 15 amino acids. Looked up from germline, CDR1 is SGHRS and CDR2 is YFSETQ. The CDR3 protein is CASSSRTGAEYGYTF. CDR3 sequence (DNA): TGCGCCAGCAGCTCGAGGACAGGGGCGGAGTATGGCTACACCTTC.

The DNA for the CDR3 is TGTGCCATCAGGATGACAGGGGGCCGGTTGTACGAGCAGTACTTC. It yields the protein CAIRMTGGRLYEQYF. V and J are TRBV10-3 and TRBJ2-7, with TRBD1 matching over 10 bases. The CDR3 totals 15 residues. The V segment lost 6 bases and the J segment 4 bases; nucleotides outside the gene matches: 9. CDR1 and CDR2 (germline): ENHRY, SYGVKD.

V gene TRBV7-2 combines with J gene TRBJ1-2, with TRBD1 matching over 7 bases. CDR3 size: 15 residues. Germline-derived CDR1 and CDR2 are SGHTA and FQGNSA. With V trimmed by 7 bases and J by 2 bases, 10 bases remained unmatched. CDR3 loop: CASILSGTDNYGYTF. The CDR3 DNA follows: TGTGCCAGCATACTTAGCGGGACAGACAACTATGGCTACACCTTC.

This clone was counted a single time. The V gene is TRBV19, the J gene TRBJ1-5; 7 bases map to TRBD1. The junction had 7 bases not matched to a gene; V was cut back by 3 bases and J by 2 bases. The germline V gene encodes CDR1 LNHDA and CDR2 SQIVND (reference sequence). This CDR3 spans 16 amino acids. CDR3 DNA: TGTGCCAGTAGTATTACGAAGGGGGCCCGCAATCAGCCCCAGCATTTT. This codes for CASSITKGARNQPQHF.

The chain joins TRBV2 to TRBJ1-2; weak D call: TRBD1 (6 bases). The germline CDR1 and CDR2 sequences are SNHLY and FYNNEI. Trimming removed 6 bases at V and 3 bases at J, with 11 bases between. The CDR3 is 13 residues long. The CDR3 protein is CASRVAGDYGYTF. The DNA for the CDR3 is TGTGCCAGCAGGGTGGCAGGGGACTATGGCTACACCTTC.

The chain joins TRBV5-1 to TRBJ2-3; D gene uncertain. The CDR3 extends over 13 amino acids. Germline lookup yields CDR1 SGHRS and CDR2 YFSETQ. Trimming took 0 bases from V and 2 from J, leaving 4 bases between them. CDR3 bases: TGCGCCAGCAGCTTGGACAACACAGATACGCAGTATTTT. This gives the protein CASSLDNTDTQYF.

This chain connects TRBV16 to TRBJ2-6, with 7 bases lining up with TRBD1. This CDR3 comprises 17 residues. The ends lost 2 bases at V and 1 base at J; junction bases unmatched: 5. CDR1 and CDR2 (germline): KGHSY, FQNENV. CDR3 sequence reads: CASSQRQGVSGANVLTF. As DNA, the CDR3 is TGTGCCAGCAGCCAACGGCAGGGGGTTTCTGGGGCCAACGTCCTGACTTTC.

This sequence joins TRBV3-1 (or the pseudogene TRBV3-2) and TRBJ2-7; 8 bases are shared with TRBD1. The CDR3 is 15 residues long. V shed 2 bases, J shed 4 bases, and the junction held 7 bases outside the gene matches. Looked up from germline, CDR1 is LGHDT and CDR2 is YNNKEL (reference sequence). CDR3 nucleotides: TGTGCCAGCAGCCAAACCGGGACAGGCCCTTACGAGCAGTACTTC. Protein: CASSQTGTGPYEQYF.